Below, 2 T cell receptor beta chains from the same sample are listed, as sequenced in a study of beta chain features in type 1 diabetes. Study results and limitations: TCRB CDR3s from Type 1 diabetes patients were moderately but significantly shorter in all four CD4+ subsets.

These TCRs are of unknown antigen specificity. Expressed TCRB transcripts were sequenced because the isolated RNA had all been reverse transcribed beforehand. Data came from immunoSEQ multiplex PCR; TCRdb stores just in-frame clones and leaves some out. The sample contains nearly 700,000 clones, roughly 13% of which appear only once. Sequencing was carried out using naive CD4+ T cells from blood. The receptors originated from a man aged 18 to 35 with type 1 diabetes.

Note on this clone: Other DNA sequences in the sample encode the same CDR3. The V call is TRBV5-1, the J call TRBJ2-3; TRBD2 might be the D (5 bases). Deletions cut 0 bases from V and 3 bases from J, with 5 bases between. This CDR3 spans 13 amino acids. Germline loops: CDR1 SGHRS, CDR2 YFSETQ. CDR3 sequence reads: CASSLAGTDTQYF. The DNA of the CDR3 is TGCGCCAGCAGCTTGGCGGGAACAGATACGCAGTATTTT.

This chain links TRBV27 with TRBJ2-5; 8 nucleotides match TRBD1. The CDR3 sequence is 15 residues long. V lost 6 bases, J lost 5 bases, and 11 bases stayed unmatched. Germline CDR1 MNHEY, CDR2 SMNVEV (reference sequence). The CDR3 sequence: CASRPQGAGYETQYF. The DNA for the CDR3 is TGTGCCAGCAGGCCCCAGGGGGCGGGATATGAGACCCAGTACTTC.